This T cell receptor (beta chain) was identified during a study of OX40 agonist ivuxolimab in advanced cancers. Overall study: Treatment of patients was with ivuxolimab, an agonistic anti-OX40 (CD134) antibody.

Notes on the study in general: Clones of CD4+ and CD8+ blood T cells grew by week 6 at doses of 0.1 to 3.0 mg/kg.

Regarding this clone: Its matching antigen is unknown.

Only in-frame clones appear in the TCRdb table, and some are missing; sequencing was by immunoSEQ multiplex PCR. The data show some 77,000 clones, with around 86% seen just once and roughly 5.8% held by the top ten. With autoimmune disease history or systemic immunosuppression, patients were excluded. The germline V gene encodes CDR1 SGHVS and CDR2 FNYEAQ. CDR3 size: 13 residues. The ends were cut back, 1 base at V and 7 bases at J, with 8 bases in the middle. The specimen comprised CD4+ or CD8+ T cells sorted from blood, sampled in a trial of the OX40 agonist ivuxolimab. The TCR sequence derives from an adult with an advanced solid tumor such as melanoma, head and neck, liver or kidney cancer. The gene calls are TRBV7-6 and TRBJ1-5, with TRBD1 as a possible D gene (5 bases). DNA for the CDR3: TGTGCCAGCAGCTTAGATTGGGGGCAGCCCCAGCATTTT. This sequence encodes CASSLDWGQPQHF. Looking up the rest from reference TRBV7-6 and TRBJ1-5 gives the full variable domain: GAGVSQSPRYKVTKRGQDVALRCDPISGHVSLYWYRQALGQGPEFLTYFNYEAQQDKSGLPNDRFSAERPEGSISTLTIQRTEQRDSAMYRCASSLDWGQPQHFGDGTRLSIL.